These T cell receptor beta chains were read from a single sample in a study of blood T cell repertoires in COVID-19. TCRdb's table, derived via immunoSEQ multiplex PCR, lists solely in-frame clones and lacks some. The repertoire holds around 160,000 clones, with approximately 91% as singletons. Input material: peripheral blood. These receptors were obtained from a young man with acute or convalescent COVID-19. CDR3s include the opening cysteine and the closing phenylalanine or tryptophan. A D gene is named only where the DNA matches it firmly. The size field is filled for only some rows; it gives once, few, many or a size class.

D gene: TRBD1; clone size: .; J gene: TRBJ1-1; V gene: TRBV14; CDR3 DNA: TGTGCCAGCAGCCCGACGACAGGGGCCACTGAAGCTTTCTTT; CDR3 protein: CASSPTTGATEAFF
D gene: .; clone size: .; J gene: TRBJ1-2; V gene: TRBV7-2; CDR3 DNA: TGTGCCAGCAGCTTCGGGGGGTCCGACTATGGCTACACCTTC; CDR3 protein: CASSFGGSDYGYTF
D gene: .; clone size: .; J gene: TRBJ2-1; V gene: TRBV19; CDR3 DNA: TGTGCCAGTACCGGCTACAATGAGCAGTTCTTC; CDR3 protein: CASTGYNEQFF
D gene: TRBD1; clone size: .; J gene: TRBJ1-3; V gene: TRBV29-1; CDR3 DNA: TGCAGCGTTGAAGGACAGGGGACTGGAAACACCATATATTTT; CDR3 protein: CSVEGQGTGNTIYF
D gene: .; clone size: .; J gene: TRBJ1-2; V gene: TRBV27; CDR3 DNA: TGTGCCAGCAGTCCCCGTGGGGGCAGGGGATTTGGCTACACCTTC; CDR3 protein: CASSPRGGRGFGYTF
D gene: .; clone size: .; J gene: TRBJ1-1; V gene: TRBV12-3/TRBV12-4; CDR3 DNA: TGTGCCAGCAGACTCGATATGAACACTGAAGCTTTCTTT; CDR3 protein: CASRLDMNTEAFF
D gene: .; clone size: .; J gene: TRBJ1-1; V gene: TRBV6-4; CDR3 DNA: TGTGCCAGCAGTGACTTGAACGGTGAAGCTTTCTTT; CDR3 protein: CASSDLNGEAFF
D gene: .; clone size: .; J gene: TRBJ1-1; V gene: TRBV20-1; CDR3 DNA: TGCAGTGCTAGTCACAAGAACACTGAAGCTTTCTTT; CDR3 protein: CSASHKNTEAFF
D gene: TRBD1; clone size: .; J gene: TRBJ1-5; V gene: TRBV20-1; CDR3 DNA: TGCAGTGCTAGTCAGGGGGCGCCCGGTCAGCCCCAGCATTTT; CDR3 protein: CSASQGAPGQPQHF
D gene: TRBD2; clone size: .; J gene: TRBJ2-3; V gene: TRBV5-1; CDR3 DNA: TGCGCCAGCAGGACTACTAGCGTTAGCACAGATACGCAGTATTTT; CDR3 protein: CASRTTSVSTDTQYF
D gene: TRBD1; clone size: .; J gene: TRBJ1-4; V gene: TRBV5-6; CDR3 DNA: TGTGCCAGCAGCATGGGGACAGGGGCTGAAAAACTGTTTTTT; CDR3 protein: CASSMGTGAEKLFF
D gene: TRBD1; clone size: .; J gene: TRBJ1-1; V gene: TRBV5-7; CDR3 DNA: TGTGCCAGCAGCTTGGGGGACAGTAACACTGAAGCTTTCTTT; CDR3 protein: CASSLGDSNTEAFF
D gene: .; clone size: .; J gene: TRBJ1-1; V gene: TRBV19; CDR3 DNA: TGTGCCAGTAGCCTTTTCAGGGAAACTGAAGCTTTCTTT; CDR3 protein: CASSLFRETEAFF
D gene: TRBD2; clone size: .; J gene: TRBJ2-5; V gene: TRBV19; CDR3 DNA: TGTGCCAGTAGTATAACAGCGGGAGGAGAGACCCAGTACTTC; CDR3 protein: CASSITAGGETQYF
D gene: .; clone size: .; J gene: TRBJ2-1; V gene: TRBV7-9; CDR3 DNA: TGTGCCAGCAGGGGACCAGGGGCCTACAATGAGCAGTTCTTC; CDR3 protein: CASRGPGAYNEQFF
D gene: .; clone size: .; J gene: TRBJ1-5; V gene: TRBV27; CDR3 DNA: TGTGCCAGCAGTGGTACTCGCAATCAGCCCCAGCATTTT; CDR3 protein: CASSGTRNQPQHF
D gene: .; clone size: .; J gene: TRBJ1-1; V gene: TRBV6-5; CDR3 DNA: TGTGCCAGCCGGTCGCGGCGTGAAGCTTTCTTT; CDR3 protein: CASRSRREAFF
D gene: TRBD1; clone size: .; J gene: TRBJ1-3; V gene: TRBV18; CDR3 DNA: TGTGCCAGCTCACTCCAAACAGGGGGCTCTGGAAACACCATATATTTT; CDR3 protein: CASSLQTGGSGNTIYF
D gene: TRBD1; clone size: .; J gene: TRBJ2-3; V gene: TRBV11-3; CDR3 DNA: TGTGCCAGCAGCTTCTCCGGGACAGGGGTCACAGATACGCAGTATTTT; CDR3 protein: CASSFSGTGVTDTQYF
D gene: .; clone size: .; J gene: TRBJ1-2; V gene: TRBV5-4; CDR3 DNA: TGTGCCAGCAGCTTTGACAACAATAACTATGGCTACACCTTC; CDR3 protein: CASSFDNNNYGYTF
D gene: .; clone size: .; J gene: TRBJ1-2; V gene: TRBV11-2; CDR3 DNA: TGTGCCAGCAGCCCTCCGACAGGAATAAGTAACTATGGCTACACCTTC; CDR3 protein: CASSPPTGISNYGYTF
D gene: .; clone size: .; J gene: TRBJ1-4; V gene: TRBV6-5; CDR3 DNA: TGTGCCAGCAGCGATGGGGGCAGGGGAAAGGAAAAACTGTTTTTT; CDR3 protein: CASSDGGRGKEKLFF
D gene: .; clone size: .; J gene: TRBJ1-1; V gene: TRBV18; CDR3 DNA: TGTGCCAGCTCAAGGTCGCTGTCAGGGCGATTGGGGACTGAAGCTTTCTTT; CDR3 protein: CASSRSLSGRLGTEAFF
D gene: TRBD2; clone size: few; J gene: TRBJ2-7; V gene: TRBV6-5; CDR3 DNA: TGTGCCAGCAGATTCTCTAGCGGAACCTTAAGCGAGCAGTACTTC; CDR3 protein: CASRFSSGTLSEQYF
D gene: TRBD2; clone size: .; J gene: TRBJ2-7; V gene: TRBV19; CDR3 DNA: TGTGCCAGTAGTCCGGGGGGACTAGGATACGACGAGCAGTACTTC; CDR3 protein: CASSPGGLGYDEQYF
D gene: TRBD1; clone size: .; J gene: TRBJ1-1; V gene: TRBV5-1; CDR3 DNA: TGCGCCAGCAGCCCGCAAGACAGGGGCCGCTCAGAAGCTTTCTTT; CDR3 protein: CASSPQDRGRSEAFF
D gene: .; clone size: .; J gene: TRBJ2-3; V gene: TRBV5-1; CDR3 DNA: TGCGCCAGCAGCAAACTCCAAAAGATTCCAGATACGCAGTATTTT; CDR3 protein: CASSKLQKIPDTQYF
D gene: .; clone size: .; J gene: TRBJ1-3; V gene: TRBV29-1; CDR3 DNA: TGCAGCGTTGCAGAAGGGGGAGTCTCTGGAAACACCATATATTTT; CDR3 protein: CSVAEGGVSGNTIYF
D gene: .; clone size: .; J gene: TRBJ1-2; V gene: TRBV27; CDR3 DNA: TGTGCCAGCAGTCGCGTCTCGGGGGGCGGATATGGCTACACCTTC; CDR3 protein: CASSRVSGGGYGYTF
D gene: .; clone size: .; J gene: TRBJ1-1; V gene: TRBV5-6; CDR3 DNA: TGTGCCAGCAGCTTGGACCCGGGGGGGCGATTTGCTTTCTTT; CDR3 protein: CASSLDPGGRFAFF
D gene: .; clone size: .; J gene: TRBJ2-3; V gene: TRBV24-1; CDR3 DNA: TGTGCCACCAGTGATAGTGGTGGGCATGGAACAGATACGCAGTATTTT; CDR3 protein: CATSDSGGHGTDTQYF